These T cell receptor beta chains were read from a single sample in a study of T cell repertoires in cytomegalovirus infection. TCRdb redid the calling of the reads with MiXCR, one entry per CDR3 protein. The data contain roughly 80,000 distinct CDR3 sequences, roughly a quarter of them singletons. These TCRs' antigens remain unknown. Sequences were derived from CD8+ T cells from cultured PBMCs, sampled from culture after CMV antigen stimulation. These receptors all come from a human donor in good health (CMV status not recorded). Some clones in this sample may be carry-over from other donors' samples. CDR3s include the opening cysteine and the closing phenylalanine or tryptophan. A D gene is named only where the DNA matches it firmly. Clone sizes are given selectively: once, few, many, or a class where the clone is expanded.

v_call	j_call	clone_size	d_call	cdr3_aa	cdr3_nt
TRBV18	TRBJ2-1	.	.	CASSPGRGNEQFF	TGTGCCAGCTCACCGGGAAGGGGCAATGAGCAGTTCTTC
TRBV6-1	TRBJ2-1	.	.	CASSEAPGYNEQFF	TGTGCCAGCAGTGAAGCGCCGGGATACAATGAGCAGTTCTTC
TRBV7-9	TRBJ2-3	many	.	CASSLGRGTDTQYF	TGTGCCAGCAGCTTGGGTCGGGGCACAGATACGCAGTATTTT
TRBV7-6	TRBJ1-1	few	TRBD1	CASSGQTGSTEAFF	TGTGCCAGCAGCGGGCAGACAGGGTCCACTGAAGCTTTCTTT
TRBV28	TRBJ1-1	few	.	CASGVILENTEAFF	TGTGCCAGCGGGGTCATCTTGGAGAACACTGAAGCTTTCTTT
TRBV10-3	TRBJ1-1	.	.	CAISEAGEGNTEAFF	TGTGCCATCAGTGAGGCTGGGGAGGGGAACACTGAAGCTTTCTTT
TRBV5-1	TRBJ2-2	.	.	CASSLLFPNTGELFF	TGCGCCAGCAGCTTGTTATTCCCGAACACCGGGGAGCTGTTTTTT
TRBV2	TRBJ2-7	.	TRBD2	CASGMSGGILDEQYF	TGTGCCAGTGGTATGAGCGGGGGTATCCTTGACGAGCAGTACTTC
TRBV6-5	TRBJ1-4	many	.	CASSYFASGATNEKLFF	TGTGCCAGCAGTTACTTCGCCTCCGGGGCAACTAATGAAAAACTGTTTTTT
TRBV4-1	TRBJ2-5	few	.	CASSQEVTGAQYF	TGCGCCAGCAGCCAAGAAGTCACGGGGGCCCAGTACTTC
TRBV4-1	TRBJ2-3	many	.	CASSQDPGAGISTDTQYF	TGCGCCAGCAGCCAAGACCCGGGAGCGGGTATTAGCACAGATACGCAGTATTTT
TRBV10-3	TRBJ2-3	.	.	CAISDGYGTDTQYF	TGTGCCATCAGTGATGGGTACGGCACAGATACGCAGTATTTT
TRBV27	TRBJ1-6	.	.	CASSLDGISPLHF	TGTGCCAGCAGTTTGGACGGGATATCACCCCTCCACTTT
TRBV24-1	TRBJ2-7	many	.	CATSATNPGEQYF	TGTGCCACCAGTGCTACGAACCCGGGTGAGCAGTACTTC
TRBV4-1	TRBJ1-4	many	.	CASSQGQGAEKLFF	TGCGCCAGCAGCCAAGGGCAGGGAGCTGAAAAACTGTTTTTT
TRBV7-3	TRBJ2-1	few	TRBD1	CASSYGQGAHNEQFF	TGTGCCAGCAGTTACGGACAGGGGGCCCACAATGAGCAGTTCTTC
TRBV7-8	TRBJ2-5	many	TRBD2	CASSFSERERETQYF	TGTGCCAGCAGCTTCTCCGAGCGGGAGAGGGAGACCCAGTACTTC
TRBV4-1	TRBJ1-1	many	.	CASSQDRFGLGAFF	TGCGCCAGCAGCCAAGATCGATTTGGGTTAGGGGCTTTCTTT
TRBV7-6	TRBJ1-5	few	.	CASSSGRGPNQPQHF	TGTGCCAGCAGCTCAGGCAGGGGACCCAATCAGCCCCAGCATTTT
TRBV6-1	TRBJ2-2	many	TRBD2	CASRSSGDTGELFF	TGTGCCAGCAGATCTAGCGGAGACACCGGGGAGCTGTTTTTT
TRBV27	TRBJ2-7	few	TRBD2	CASSIAGNSYEQYF	TGTGCCAGCAGTATAGCGGGCAACTCCTACGAGCAGTACTTC
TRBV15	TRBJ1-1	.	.	CATSASLMNTEAFF	TGTGCCACCAGCGCCAGCCTAATGAACACTGAAGCTTTCTTT
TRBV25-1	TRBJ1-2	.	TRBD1	CASRGQVAPGGYTF	TGTGCCAGCAGGGGACAGGTTGCCCCGGGGGGCTACACCTTC
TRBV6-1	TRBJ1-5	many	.	CASSAGGAEYQPQHF	TGTGCCAGCAGTGCCGGTGGGGCGGAATATCAGCCCCAGCATTTT
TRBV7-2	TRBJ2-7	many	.	CANRGAASEQYF	TGTGCCAACCGGGGGGCAGCTAGCGAGCAGTACTTC
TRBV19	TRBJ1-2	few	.	CASSIGLNYYAGDYGYTF	TGTGCCAGTAGTATAGGACTGAATTACTACGCAGGGGACTATGGCTACACCTTC
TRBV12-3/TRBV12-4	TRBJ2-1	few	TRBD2	CASSRSGRVSSYNEQFF	TGTGCCAGCAGTCGCAGCGGGAGGGTTAGCTCCTACAATGAGCAGTTCTTC
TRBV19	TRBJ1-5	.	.	CASSIVEPAGYSNQPQHF	TGTGCCAGTAGTATAGTGGAGCCAGCCGGCTATAGCAATCAGCCCCAGCATTTT
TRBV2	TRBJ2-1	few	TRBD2	CASSETSGNPSYNEQFF	TGTGCCAGCAGTGAGACTAGCGGGAACCCCTCCTACAATGAGCAGTTCTTC
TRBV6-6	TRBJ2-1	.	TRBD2	CASSAPSGGHNEQFF	TGTGCCAGCAGCGCCCCCAGCGGGGGCCACAATGAGCAGTTCTTC
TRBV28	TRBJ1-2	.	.	CASSLGGYGYGYTF	TGTGCCAGCAGTTTGGGAGGGTATGGGTATGGCTACACCTTC
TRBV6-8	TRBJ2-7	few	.	CASSHGTNYEQYF	TGTGCCAGCAGTCACGGGACCAACTACGAGCAGTACTTC
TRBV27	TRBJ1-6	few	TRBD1	CASSLLAGGKSPLHF	TGTGCCAGCAGTTTATTGGCAGGGGGGAAATCACCCCTCCACTTT
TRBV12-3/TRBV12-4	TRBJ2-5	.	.	CASRQGAGSKETQYF	TGTGCCAGCAGGCAAGGGGCAGGGAGTAAAGAGACCCAGTACTTC
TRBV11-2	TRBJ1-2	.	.	CASSLDLPSWNNYGYTF	TGTGCCAGCAGCTTAGATTTGCCCAGTTGGAATAACTATGGCTACACCTTC
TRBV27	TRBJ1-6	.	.	CAVGGSYNSPLHF	TGTGCCGTAGGGGGTTCCTATAATTCACCCCTCCACTTT
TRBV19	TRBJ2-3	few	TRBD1	CASSIATLGDRGYGTQYF	TGTGCCAGTAGTATAGCCACCCTCGGGGACAGGGGGTACGGTACGCAGTATTTT
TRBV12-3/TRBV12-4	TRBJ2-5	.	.	CASSVQVGQETQYF	TGTGCCAGCAGTGTACAAGTGGGGCAAGAGACCCAGTACTTC
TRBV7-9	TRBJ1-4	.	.	CASSLTGQLKLFF	TGTGCCAGCAGCTTAACGGGTCAGCTTAAACTGTTTTTT
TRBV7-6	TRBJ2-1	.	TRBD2	CASSPGLAGGYEQFF	TGTGCCAGCAGCCCCGGACTAGCGGGAGGGTATGAGCAGTTCTTC
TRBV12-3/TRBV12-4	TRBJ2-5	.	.	CASSLHETQYF	TGTGCCAGCAGTTTGCATGAGACCCAGTACTTC
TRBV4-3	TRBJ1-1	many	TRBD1	CASSQDWRQGGTEAFF	TGCGCCAGCAGCCAAGATTGGAGACAGGGAGGTACTGAAGCTTTCTTT
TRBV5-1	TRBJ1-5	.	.	CASRRGRGGNQPQHF	TGCGCCAGCAGACGAGGGAGAGGCGGCAATCAGCCCCAGCATTTT
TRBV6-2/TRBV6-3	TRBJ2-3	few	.	CASSYLGTDDTQYF	TGTGCCAGCAGTTACCTCGGGACTGATGATACGCAGTATTTT
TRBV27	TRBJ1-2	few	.	CASSTGLPYGYTF	TGTGCCAGCAGTACAGGATTACCCTATGGCTACACCTTC
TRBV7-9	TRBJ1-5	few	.	CASSRTGNQPQHF	TGTGCCAGCAGCCGTACAGGAAATCAGCCCCAGCATTTT
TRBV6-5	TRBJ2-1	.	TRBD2	CASSLLSGASYNEQFF	TGTGCCAGCAGTTTACTTAGCGGGGCCTCCTACAATGAGCAGTTCTTC